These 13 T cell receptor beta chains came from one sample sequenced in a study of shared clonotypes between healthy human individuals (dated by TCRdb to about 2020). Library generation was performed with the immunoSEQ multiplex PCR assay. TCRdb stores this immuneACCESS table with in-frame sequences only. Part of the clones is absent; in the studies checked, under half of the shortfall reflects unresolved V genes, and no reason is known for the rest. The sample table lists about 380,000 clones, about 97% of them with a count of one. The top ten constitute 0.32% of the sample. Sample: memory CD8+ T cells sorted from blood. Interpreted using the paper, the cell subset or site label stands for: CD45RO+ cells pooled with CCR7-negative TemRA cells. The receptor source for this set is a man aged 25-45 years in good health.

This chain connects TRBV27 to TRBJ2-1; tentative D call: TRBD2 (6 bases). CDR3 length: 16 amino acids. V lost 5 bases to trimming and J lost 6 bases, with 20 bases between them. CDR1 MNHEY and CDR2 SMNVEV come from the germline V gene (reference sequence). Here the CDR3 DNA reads TGTGCCAGCAGTGAGTTCGACGGGACTCTTCGCAATGAGCAGTTCTTC. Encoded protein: CASSEFDGTLRNEQFF.

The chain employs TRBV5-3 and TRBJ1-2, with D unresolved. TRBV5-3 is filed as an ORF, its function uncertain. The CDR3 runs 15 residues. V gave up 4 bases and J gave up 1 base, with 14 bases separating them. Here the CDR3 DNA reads TGTGCCAGAAGCCCCACATTGGACGGTAACTATGGCTACACCTTC. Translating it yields CARSPTLDGNYGYTF.

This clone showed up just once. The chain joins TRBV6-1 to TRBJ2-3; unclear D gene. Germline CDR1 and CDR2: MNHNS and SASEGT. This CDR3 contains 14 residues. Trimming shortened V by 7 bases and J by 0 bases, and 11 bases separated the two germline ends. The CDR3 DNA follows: TGTGCCAGCACCGTAGGGCATAGCACAGATACGCAGTATTTT. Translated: CASTVGHSTDTQYF.

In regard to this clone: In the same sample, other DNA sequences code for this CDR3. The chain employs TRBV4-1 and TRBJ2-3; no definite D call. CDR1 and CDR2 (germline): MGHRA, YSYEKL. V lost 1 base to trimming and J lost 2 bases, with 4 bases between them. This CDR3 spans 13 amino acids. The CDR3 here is CASSQGSTDTQYF. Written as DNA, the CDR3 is TGCGCCAGCAGCCAAGGTTCCACAGATACGCAGTATTTT.

As DNA, the CDR3 is TGTGCCAGCAGCCAAGGTAGAAGAGACTACAATGAGCAGTTCTTC. This gives the protein CASSQGRRDYNEQFF. V and J are TRBV16 and TRBJ2-1, with D unclear. The CDR3 is made up of 15 amino acids. Germline V gene lookup returns CDR1 KGHSY and CDR2 FQNENV. Trimming pared 2 bases from V and 3 bases from J, leaving 11 bases between.

The CDR3 loop is CASSDSSGANVLTF. The CDR3 coding sequence is TGCGCCAGCAGTGACAGCTCTGGGGCCAACGTCCTGACTTTC. J is TRBJ2-6 and V is TRBV10-2, with no clear D. CDR3 length: 14 residues. The germline V and J ends were trimmed by 3 bases and 0 bases, with 3 bases remaining between them. Germline lookup yields CDR1 WSHSY and CDR2 SAAADI.

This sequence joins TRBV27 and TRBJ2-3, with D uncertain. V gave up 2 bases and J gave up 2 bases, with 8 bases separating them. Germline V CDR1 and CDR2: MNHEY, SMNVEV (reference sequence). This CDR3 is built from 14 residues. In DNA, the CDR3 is TGTGCCAGCAGTTTAGTTAGGCCCACAGATACGCAGTATTTT. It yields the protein CASSLVRPTDTQYF.

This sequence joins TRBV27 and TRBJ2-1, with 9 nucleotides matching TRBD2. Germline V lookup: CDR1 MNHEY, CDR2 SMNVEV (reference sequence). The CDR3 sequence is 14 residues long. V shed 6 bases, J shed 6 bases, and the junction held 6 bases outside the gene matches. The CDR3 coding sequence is TGTGCCAGCAGAACCGGGACTAGCCTCAATGAGCAGTTCTTC. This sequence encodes CASRTGTSLNEQFF.

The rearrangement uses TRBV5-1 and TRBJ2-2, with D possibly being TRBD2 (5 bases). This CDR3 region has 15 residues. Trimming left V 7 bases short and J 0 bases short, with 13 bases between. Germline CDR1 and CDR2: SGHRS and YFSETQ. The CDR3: CASRTRVANTGELFF. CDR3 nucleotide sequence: TGCGCCAGCCGTACTAGGGTGGCGAACACCGGGGAGCTGTTTTTT.

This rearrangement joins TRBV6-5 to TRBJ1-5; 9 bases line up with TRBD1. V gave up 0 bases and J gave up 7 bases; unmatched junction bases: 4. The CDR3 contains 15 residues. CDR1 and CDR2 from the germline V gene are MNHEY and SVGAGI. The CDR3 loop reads CASSYSNRGQQPQHF. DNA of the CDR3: TGTGCCAGCAGTTACTCGAACAGGGGGCAGCAGCCCCAGCATTTT.

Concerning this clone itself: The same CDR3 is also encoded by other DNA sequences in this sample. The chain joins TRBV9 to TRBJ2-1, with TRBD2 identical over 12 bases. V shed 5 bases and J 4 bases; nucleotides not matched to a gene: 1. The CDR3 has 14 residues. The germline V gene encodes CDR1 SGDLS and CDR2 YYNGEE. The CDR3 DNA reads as TGTGCCAGCAGTGGGACTAGCGGGTACAATGAGCAGTTCTTC. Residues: CASSGTSGYNEQFF.

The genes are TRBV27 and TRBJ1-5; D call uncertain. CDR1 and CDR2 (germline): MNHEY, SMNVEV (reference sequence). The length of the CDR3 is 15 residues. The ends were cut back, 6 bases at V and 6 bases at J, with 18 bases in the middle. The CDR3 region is CASRPRQEMGQPQHF. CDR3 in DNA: TGTGCCAGCAGGCCAAGGCAGGAGATGGGTCAGCCCCAGCATTTT.

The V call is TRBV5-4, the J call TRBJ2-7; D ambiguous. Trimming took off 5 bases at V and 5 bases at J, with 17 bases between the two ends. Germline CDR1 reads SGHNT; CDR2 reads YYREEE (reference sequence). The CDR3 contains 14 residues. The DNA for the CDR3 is TGTGCCAGCAGTCCGGCGCTGTTTGTCGACGAGCAGTACTTC. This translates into CASSPALFVDEQYF.